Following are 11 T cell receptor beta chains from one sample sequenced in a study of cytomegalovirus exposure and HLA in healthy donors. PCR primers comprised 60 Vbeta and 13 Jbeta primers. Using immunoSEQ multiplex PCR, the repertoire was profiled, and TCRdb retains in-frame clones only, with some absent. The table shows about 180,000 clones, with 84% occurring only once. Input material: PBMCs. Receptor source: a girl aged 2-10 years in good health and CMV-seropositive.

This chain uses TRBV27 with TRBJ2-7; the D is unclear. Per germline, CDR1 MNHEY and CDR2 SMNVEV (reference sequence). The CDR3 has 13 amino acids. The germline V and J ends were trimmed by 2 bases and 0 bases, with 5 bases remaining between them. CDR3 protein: CASSLGHSYEQYF. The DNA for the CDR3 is TGTGCCAGCAGTTTAGGGCACTCCTACGAGCAGTACTTC.

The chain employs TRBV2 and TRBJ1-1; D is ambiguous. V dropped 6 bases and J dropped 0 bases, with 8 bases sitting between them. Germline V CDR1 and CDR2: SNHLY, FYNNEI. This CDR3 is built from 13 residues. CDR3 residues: CASSEEMNTEAFF. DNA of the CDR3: TGTGCCAGCAGCGAGGAGATGAACACTGAAGCTTTCTTT.

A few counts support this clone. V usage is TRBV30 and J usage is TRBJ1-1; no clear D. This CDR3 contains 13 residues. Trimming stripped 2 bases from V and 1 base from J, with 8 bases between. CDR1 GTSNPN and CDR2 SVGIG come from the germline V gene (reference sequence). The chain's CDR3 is CAWSMQKNTEAFF. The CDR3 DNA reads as TGTGCCTGGAGTATGCAGAAGAACACTGAAGCTTTCTTT.

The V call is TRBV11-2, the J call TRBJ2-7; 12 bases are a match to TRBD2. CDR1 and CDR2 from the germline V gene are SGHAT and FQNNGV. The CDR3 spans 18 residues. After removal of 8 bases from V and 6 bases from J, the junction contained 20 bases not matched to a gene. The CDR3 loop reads CASGRKTSGSSGNFEQYF. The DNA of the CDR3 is TGTGCCAGCGGACGCAAGACTAGCGGGAGTTCGGGTAACTTCGAGCAGTACTTC.

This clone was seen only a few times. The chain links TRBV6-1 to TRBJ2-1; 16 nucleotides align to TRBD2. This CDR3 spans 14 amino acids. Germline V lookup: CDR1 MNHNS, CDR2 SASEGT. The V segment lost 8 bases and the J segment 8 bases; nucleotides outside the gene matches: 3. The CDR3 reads CASSGTSGGDEQFF. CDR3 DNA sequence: TGTGCCAGCTCCGGGACTAGCGGGGGGGATGAGCAGTTCTTC.

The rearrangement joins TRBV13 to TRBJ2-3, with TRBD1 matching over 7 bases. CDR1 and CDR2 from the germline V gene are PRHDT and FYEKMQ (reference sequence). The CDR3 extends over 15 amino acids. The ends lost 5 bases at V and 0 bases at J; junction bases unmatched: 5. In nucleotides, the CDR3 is TGTGCCAGCAGCCCAATGACAGGGAGCACAGATACGCAGTATTTT. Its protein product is CASSPMTGSTDTQYF.

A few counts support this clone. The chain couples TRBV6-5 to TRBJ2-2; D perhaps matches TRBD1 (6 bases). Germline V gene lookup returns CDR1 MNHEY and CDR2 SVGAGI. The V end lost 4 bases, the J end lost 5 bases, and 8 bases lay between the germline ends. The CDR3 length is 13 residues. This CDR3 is CASSSQGTGELFF. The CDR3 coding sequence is TGTGCCAGCAGTTCACAGGGAACCGGGGAGCTGTTTTTT.

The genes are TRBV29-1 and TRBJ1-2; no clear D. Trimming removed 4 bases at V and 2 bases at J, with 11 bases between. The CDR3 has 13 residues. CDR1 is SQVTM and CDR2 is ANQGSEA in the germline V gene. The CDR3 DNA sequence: TGCAGCGTTGTGGCCAGAGGAAACTATGGCTACACCTTC. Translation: CSVVARGNYGYTF.

The CDR3 DNA sequence: TGTGCCAGTAGTATTATTGGGGCCAACACTGAAGCTTTCTTT. Encoded protein: CASSIIGANTEAFF. V is TRBV19 and J is TRBJ1-1; D is perhaps TRBD1 (5 bases). Germline CDR1 reads LNHDA; CDR2 reads SQIVND (reference sequence). The CDR3 length is 14 residues. V shed 3 bases and J shed 2 bases, with 10 bases lying between them.

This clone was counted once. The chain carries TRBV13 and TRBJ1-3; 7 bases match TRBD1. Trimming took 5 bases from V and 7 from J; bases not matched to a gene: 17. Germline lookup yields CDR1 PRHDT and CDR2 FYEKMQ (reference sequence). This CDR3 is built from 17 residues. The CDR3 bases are TGTGCCAGCAGCAACAGGGGAGGTGGTCCTCAATTCAACACCATATATTTT. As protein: CASSNRGGGPQFNTIYF.

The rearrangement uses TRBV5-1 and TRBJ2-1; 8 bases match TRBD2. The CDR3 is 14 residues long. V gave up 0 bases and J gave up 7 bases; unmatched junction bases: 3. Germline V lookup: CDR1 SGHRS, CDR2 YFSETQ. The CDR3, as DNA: TGCGCCAGCAGCTTGGTGGGACTAGTAAATGAGCAGTTCTTC. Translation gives CASSLVGLVNEQFF. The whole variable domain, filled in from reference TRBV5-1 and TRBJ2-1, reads KAGVTQTPRYLIKTRGQQVTLSCSPISGHRSVSWYQQTPGQGLQFLFEYFSETQRNKGNFPGRFSGRQFSNSRSEMNVSTLELGDSALYLCASSLVGLVNEQFFGPGTRLTVL.